One sample yielded the 30 T cell receptor beta chains listed below, sequenced in a study of regulatory T cells in long-lasting Graves disease. Sample time point: newly diagnosed GD, antithyroid drugs for less than 3 months. Extracted PBMC RNA gave rise to the TCR library. Construction of TCR beta libraries relied on iRepertoire HTBI primers and on Arm-PCR targeting CDR3 regions. One entry per CDR3 protein results from TCRdb running MiXCR on the multiplex PCR reads. This table has some 330,000 distinct CDR3 sequences, roughly 10% appearing once. These data were also reused for a study on T cells in Graves' hyperthyroidism and ophthalmopathy.

The sample was peripheral blood mononuclear cells (PBMCs), taken at new diagnosis, from a patient treated with antithyroid drugs. The receptors were sampled from a woman under 30 with Graves disease.

This clonotype was observed at least ten times. The chain employs TRBV29-1 and TRBJ1-2; 9 positions agree with TRBD1. Germline values: CDR1 SQVTM, CDR2 ANQGSEA. The J segment lost 4 bases and the V segment lost 6 bases, leaving 3 bases of the junction unmatched. CDR3 size: 12 residues. This CDR3 reads CSVVDRGYGYTF. CDR3 coding DNA: TGCAGCGTCGTGGACAGGGGCTATGGCTACACCTTC.

This clonotype has a count of ten or more. An end of the junction differs from the germline gene, which may be a read error. J is TRBJ2-1 and V is TRBV7-7, with D possibly being TRBD1 or TRBD2 (7 bases each). Germline CDR1 is SSHAT and CDR2 is FNYEAQ (reference sequence). The length of the CDR3 is 16 residues. CDR3 bases: TGTGCTAGCAGCCCAGGGGGGGCCTACTCAAACCATGAGCAGTTCTTC. It specifies CASSPGGAYSNHEQFF. The full variable domain, rest sourced from reference TRBV7-7 and TRBJ2-1, is GAGVSQSPRYKVTKRGQDVTLRCDPISSHATLYWYQQALGQGPEFLTYFNYEAQPDKSGLPSDRFSAERPEGSISTLTIQRTEQRDSAMYRCASSPGGAYSNHEQFFGPGTRLTVL.

This clonotype was observed many times. V is TRBV18 and J is TRBJ1-1, with unresolved D. This CDR3 contains 15 residues. Germline CDR1 KGHSH, CDR2 LQKENI. The V end was cut by 0 bases, the J end by 0 bases, with 8 bases between. The CDR3 region has the DNA TGTGCCAGCTCACCACCGGACCGAATGAACACTGAAGCTTTCTTT. It codes for CASSPPDRMNTEAFF.

The gene calls are TRBV3-2 and TRBJ1-2; TRBD1 was called by the table and not checked on the DNA. TRBV3-2 is a pseudogene locus. This CDR3 is 15 amino acids long. The CDR3 sequence: CASSPLLQGLYGYTF. The CDR3 bases are TGTGCCAGCAGCCCACTTCTACAGGGGCTCTATGGCTACACCTTC.

This chain connects TRBV3-1 to TRBJ2-1; tentatively, D is TRBD1 (5 bases). Trimming pared 6 bases from V and 5 bases from J, leaving 14 bases between. This CDR3 region has 14 residues. Germline V gene lookup returns CDR1 LGHDT and CDR2 YNNKEL (reference sequence). CDR3 DNA: TGTGCCAGCAGTAATAGGGGCCCCCACAATGAGCAGTTCTTC. Its protein is CASSNRGPHNEQFF.

This clonotype has ten or more counts. The CDR3 DNA reads TGTGCCAGCAGTTCCTCGGGGTTCAGTGAGACCCAGTACTTC. Encoded protein: CASSSSGFSETQYF. The J gene is TRBJ2-5, the V gene TRBV6-9; D possibly corresponds to TRBD2 (5 bases). This CDR3 contains 14 residues. Germline V gene sequence: CDR1 MNHGY, CDR2 SVAAGI. V lost 4 bases to trimming and J lost 5 bases, with 14 bases between them.

The table lists this clonotype with many counts. V usage is TRBV6-1 and J usage is TRBJ1-2; D unclear. V lost 5 bases, J lost 5 bases, and 12 bases lay in between. Germline CDR1 and CDR2: MNHNS and SASEGT. This CDR3 region has 13 residues. CDR3 sequence (DNA): TGTGCCAGCAGTAAGAGCCTGGGGTATGGCTACACCTTC. Residues: CASSKSLGYGYTF.

In its sample, this clonotype was seen many times. The chain links TRBV27 to TRBJ1-4; D unresolved. Germline lookup yields CDR1 MNHEY and CDR2 SMNVEV (reference sequence). Between the trimmed V and J ends, which lost 5 bases and 0 bases, there was a span of 7 bases. The CDR3 is made up of 14 amino acids. DNA of the CDR3: TGTGCCAGCAGTCCACTAGCAACTAATGAAAAACTGTTTTTT. Translation: CASSPLATNEKLFF.

A note on this clonotype: Germline is not matched at one junction end, which may reflect a read error. The chain joins TRBV11-2 to TRBJ2-3; no definite D call. The CDR3 sequence is 14 residues long. Germline lookup yields CDR1 SGHAT and CDR2 FQNNGV. CDR3 nucleotides: TGCGCCAGCAGCCAAGAACGTTGGTCAGATACGCAGTATTTT. Encoded protein: CASSQERWSDTQYF.

This clonotype was seen more than once but under ten times. This chain uses TRBV6-1 with TRBJ1-2; D gene unclear. CDR1 MNHNS and CDR2 SASEGT come from the germline V gene. The V end lost 0 bases, the J end lost 7 bases, and 12 bases lay between the germline ends. This CDR3 has 14 residues. The CDR3 DNA reads as TGTGCCAGCAGTGAAGCAGAGGGTCGAACTGGCTACACCTTC. Its protein product is CASSEAEGRTGYTF.

This clonotype was seen at least ten times. V is TRBV27 and J is TRBJ2-1; D uncertain. The germline V gene has CDR1 MNHEY and CDR2 SMNVEV (reference sequence). Trimming stripped 3 bases from V and 2 bases from J, with 14 bases between. The CDR3 has 16 amino acids. Written as DNA, the CDR3 is TGTGCCAGCAGTTTCAGTTCCACTGCGGCCTACAATGAGCAGTTCTTC. It yields the protein CASSFSSTAAYNEQFF.

Concerning this clonotype: A much larger clone differs by one base, so this may be a read error. This chain uses TRBV5-1 with TRBJ2-7, with 7 nucleotides matching TRBD2. Germline V gene lookup returns CDR1 SGHRS and CDR2 YFSETQ. The CDR3 loop spans 15 amino acids. The junction had 10 bases not matched to a gene; V was cut back by 0 bases and J by 7 bases. In DNA, the CDR3 is TGCGCCAGCAGCTTGGCATGGGGAGGGCCTCGGGAGCAGTACTTC. It codes for CASSLAWGGPREQYF.

On this clonotype: This likely traces to a read error, being one base from a far larger clone. The V call is TRBV6-2 or TRBV6-3, the J call TRBJ2-5; D unresolved. The CDR3 has 12 residues. CDR1 and CDR2 from the germline V gene are MNHEY and SVGEGT. V lost 6 bases and J lost 5, with 10 bases in between. This CDR3 reads CASRGIGETQYF. The CDR3 DNA reads as TGTGCCAGCAGGGGGATCGGGGAGACCCAGTACTTC.

This clonotype was recorded many times. This sequence joins TRBV2 and TRBJ1-6; D gene unclear. CDR1 SNHLY and CDR2 FYNNEI come from the germline V gene. V was shortened by 5 bases and J by 0 bases, with 11 bases between the two germline ends. The length of the CDR3 is 16 residues. CDR3: CASSTPDSSYNSPLHF. CDR3 DNA sequence: TGTGCCAGCAGTACCCCAGATAGCTCCTATAATTCACCCCTCCACTTT. The entire variable domain, with the rest obtained from reference TRBV2 and TRBJ1-6, is as follows: EPEVTQTPSHQVTQMGQEVILRCVPISNHLYFYWYRQILGQKVEFLVSFYNNEISEKSEIFDDQFSVERPDGSNFTLKIRSTKLEDSAMYFCASSTPDSSYNSPLHFGNGTRLTVT.

This rearrangement joins TRBV11-3 to TRBJ2-3; 9 bases match TRBD2. The germline CDR1 and CDR2 sequences are SGHNT and YENEEA. This CDR3 has 16 residues. J was trimmed by 4 bases and V by 1 base; bases with no gene match: 6. Here the CDR3 DNA reads TGTGCCAGCAGCTTAGGTTTTGCGGGAGGGTCAGATACGCAGTATTTT. Its protein is CASSLGFAGGSDTQYF.

This clonotype was counted between two and nine times. The chain has TRBV4-3 and TRBJ2-1, with TRBD2 as a possible D gene (5 bases). The CDR3 consists of 16 residues. The V end lost 0 bases, the J end lost 0 bases, and 9 bases lay between the germline ends. Germline V lookup: CDR1 LGHNA, CDR2 YSLEER. The CDR3 sequence is CASSQEKRSSYNEQFF. CDR3 nucleotides: TGCGCCAGCAGCCAAGAGAAGCGGAGCTCCTACAATGAGCAGTTCTTC.

This clonotype was counted at least ten times. This chain uses TRBV12-3 or TRBV12-4 with TRBJ2-1, with a tentative D call TRBD1 (6 bases). This CDR3 comprises 17 residues. Trimming stripped 8 bases from V and 0 bases from J, with 20 bases between. CDR3 in amino acids: CASLRQADPSSYNEQFF. In DNA form, the CDR3 reads TGTGCCAGCCTTAGACAGGCCGACCCAAGCTCCTACAATGAGCAGTTCTTC.

In this sample, this clonotype turned up many times. The chain is built from TRBV6-1 and TRBJ2-3, with D possibly being TRBD2 (7 bases). Germline CDR1 reads MNHNS; CDR2 reads SASEGT. Trimming shortened V by 7 bases and J by 4 bases, and 15 bases separated the two germline ends. This CDR3 has 14 amino acids. The CDR3 nucleotides read TGTGCCAGCAACGTTGCGGGGGCCGCAGATACGCAGTATTTT. Amino acids: CASNVAGAADTQYF.

This clonotype was picked up many times. This chain connects TRBV12-3 or TRBV12-4 to TRBJ2-1; D possibly matches TRBD1 or TRBD2 (5 bases each). V was pared by 6 bases and J by 9 bases, with 15 bases between. The CDR3 contains 13 residues. The CDR3: CASREGTLGEQFF. CDR3 bases: TGTGCCAGCAGAGAAGGGACCTTGGGTGAGCAGTTCTTC.

In this sample, this clonotype turned up many times. The V gene is TRBV27, the J gene TRBJ1-6, with D hard to call. CDR3 length: 13 amino acids. Germline V gene lookup returns CDR1 MNHEY and CDR2 SMNVEV (reference sequence). Trimming left V 8 bases short and J 8 bases short, with 13 bases between. The CDR3, as DNA: TGTGCCAGCGGGGATATCGGGTATTCACCCCTCCACTTT. It codes for CASGDIGYSPLHF.

As regards this clonotype: One base away lies a much larger clone, so this may be a sequencing read error. V gene TRBV7-2 combines with J gene TRBJ2-5; D may be TRBD2 (6 bases). CDR1 and CDR2 from the germline V gene are SGHTA and FQGNSA. The CDR3 totals 13 residues. V lost 5 bases to trimming and J lost 2 bases, with 9 bases between them. The CDR3 bases are TGTACCAGCAGCGCCAGCGGGCAAGAGACCCAGTACTTC. This codes for CTSSASGQETQYF.

The chain links TRBV19 to TRBJ1-1, with D unclear. Germline V lookup: CDR1 LNHDA, CDR2 SQIVND (reference sequence). The CDR3 runs 15 residues. The germline V and J ends were trimmed by 1 base and 1 base, with 10 bases remaining between them. CDR3 nucleotide sequence: TGTGCCAGTAGTATAGCGGCGGCCCCGAACACTGAAGCTTTCTTT. It yields the protein CASSIAAAPNTEAFF.

A word on this clonotype: This may be a read error, as it is one base from a much larger clone. In DNA form, the CDR3 reads TGTGCCAGCAGCTTAGCCAGGACAGGACCTTACGAGCAGTACGTC. Translated, it gives CASSLARTGPYEQYV. The chain joins TRBV7-9 to TRBJ2-7; TRBD1 matches 7 bases. Germline assignment: CDR1 SEHNR and CDR2 FQNEAQ (reference sequence). The length of the CDR3 is 15 residues. Trimming took 0 bases from V and 4 from J; bases not matched to a gene: 6.

This clonotype came up many times. V is TRBV11-3 and J is TRBJ1-1; D is possibly TRBD1 (5 bases). Germline V CDR1 and CDR2: SGHNT, YENEEA. The CDR3 contains 14 residues. Trimming stripped 3 bases from V and 1 base from J, with 9 bases between. CDR3 nucleotide sequence: TGTGCCAGCAGCTTTAGGGGAGGGAACACTGAAGCTTTCTTT. This translates into CASSFRGGNTEAFF.

There are many counts of this clonotype. This chain links TRBV12-3 or TRBV12-4 with TRBJ2-7, with unresolved D. CDR3 length: 13 amino acids. V lost 2 bases and J lost 4, with 9 bases in between. The CDR3, as DNA: TGTGCCAGCAGTTTATCAGCAGCGTACGAGCAGTACTTC. Translation: CASSLSAAYEQYF.

This clonotype has a handful of counts. V gene TRBV7-3 combines with J gene TRBJ2-2; 7 bases agree with TRBD2. Germline lookup yields CDR1 SGHTA and CDR2 FQGTGA. J was trimmed by 2 bases and V by 5 bases; bases with no gene match: 5. The CDR3 sequence is 15 residues long. The CDR3 here is CASSHGRLNTGELFF. Written as DNA, the CDR3 is TGTGCCAGCAGCCACGGGAGGTTAAACACCGGGGAGCTGTTTTTT.

This clonotype showed up many times. The rearrangement links TRBV4-3 to TRBJ1-2, with D unclear. The germline V and J ends were trimmed by 1 base and 0 bases, with 9 bases remaining between them. This CDR3 spans 15 amino acids. Germline-derived CDR1 and CDR2 are LGHNA and YSLEER. The CDR3 here is CASSQVGGTNYGYTF. Here the CDR3 DNA reads TGCGCCAGCAGCCAAGTTGGAGGGACTAACTATGGCTACACCTTC.

This clonotype showed up many times. CDR3 DNA: TGTGCCAGCACCTTGGGCGGGGACTATGGCTACACCTTC. It specifies CASTLGGDYGYTF. The V gene is TRBV28, the J gene TRBJ1-2; no clear D. The ends were cut back, 7 bases at V and 3 bases at J, with 12 bases in the middle. The V gene's germline CDR1 is MDHEN and CDR2 SYDVKM. This CDR3 spans 13 amino acids.

This clonotype was recorded a few times. The chain links TRBV7-8 to TRBJ1-5; 7 nucleotides match TRBD1. V lost 5 bases and J lost 0; bases outside the gene matches: 7. The CDR3 runs 16 residues. Germline CDR1 and CDR2: SGHVS and FQNEAQ. CDR3 sequence reads: CASSPTDRLSNQPQHF. DNA of the CDR3: TGTGCCAGCAGCCCCACGGACAGGCTTAGCAATCAGCCCCAGCATTTT.

This clonotype was detected ten times or more. The chain has TRBV2 and TRBJ2-1; D possibly corresponds to TRBD2 (5 bases). Deletions cut 5 bases from V and 0 bases from J, with 11 bases between. Germline V gene data show CDR1 as SNHLY and CDR2 as FYNNEI. This CDR3 has 15 amino acids. CDR3 nucleotide sequence: TGTGCCAGCAGTTCACAGCGGAACTCCTACAATGAGCAGTTCTTC. Protein sequence: CASSSQRNSYNEQFF.